What follows describes a single TCR beta chain. The antigen this receptor binds is unknown. Qualities for individual bases were not recorded, and no much larger clone is one base off. The library was prepared using PCR. Sequenced on an Illumina HiSeq 2500. To reduce PCR and sequencing biases, unique molecular identifiers were built into the TCR beta cDNA libraries. Every 1 to 10 million input T cells yielded approximately 500,000 cDNA molecules, meaning each molecule approximated one T cell. The patient libraries were prepared and sequenced using the same protocol as the earlier healthy control dataset. Within a given batch, samples were prepared together, multiplexed and sequenced on the same HiSeq lane. The authors' analysis ran thus. Raw barcoded reads were processed with MIGEC, discarding single-read molecular identifier groups before consensus assembly and CDR3 extraction. Clonotype tables were post-analysed with VDJtools, and diversity was normalized by down-sampling all datasets to the smallest sample size. In repertoire overlap clustering, CDR3 amino acid sequences, but not nucleotide sequences, were matched to correct batch-related cross-sample contamination. The public reads were run again by TCRdb, first through fastp at Q25 and then through MiXCR, and only productive beta chains were kept. Entries that share a CDR3 protein sequence are merged under the most common genes and DNA. The V and J calls reflect TCRdb's pipeline rather than the authors' work. The sample table shows hundreds of thousands of distinct CDR3 sequences, and around a third are seen once. Around 15% of the sample is in the top ten clones.

This entry belongs to a study of post-analysis software for immune sequencing data (dated by TCRdb to 2013 to 2016). For the wider study: Recorded disease courses included relapsing-remitting, secondary progressive and progressive-relapsing multiple sclerosis, with some patients lacking subtype annotation. The multiple sclerosis patient repertoires were compared with around ten previously published healthy control repertoires from donors aged about 6 to 26 years. A subset of samples was prepared in parallel using single-end sample barcoding, then pooled and co-amplified after Illumina adapter ligation. Findings and caveats that apply to the study as a whole: The multiple sclerosis patient group was slightly younger than the control group. Compared with controls, multiple sclerosis patients had significantly lower normalized Chao1 diversity, a finding suggesting substantial peripheral T-cell clonal expansion. Direct clustering with F measure showed strong co-clustering of samples prepared in the same batch, prompting a batch-effect correction. Significantly higher frequencies in patients than in controls were found for about five TRBV segments, including TRBV5-6, TRBV5-1 and TRBV20-1.

From the cysteine through the phenylalanine, the CDR3 covers 10 amino acids. Only the CDR3 region is kept as DNA, spanning 30 bases read in frame from base 1. Trimming removed 3 bases from V and 11 bases from J, leaving 4 bases between the germline ends. TCR beta repertoires were profiled from peripheral blood of 10 to 15 young patients with multiple sclerosis to demonstrate the VDJtools post-analysis software. The multiple sclerosis patients were children and adolescents ranging in age from roughly 6 to 15 years. Sequences were obtained from blood. The TCR was taken from a girl aged 5-17 years with multiple sclerosis. Recombination joined TRBV12-3 or TRBV12-4 with TRBJ2-2, with the D gene uncertain. The CDR3 protein is CASSFGELFF. The DNA sequence is given as TGTGCCAGCAGTTTCGGCGAGCTGTTTTTT.